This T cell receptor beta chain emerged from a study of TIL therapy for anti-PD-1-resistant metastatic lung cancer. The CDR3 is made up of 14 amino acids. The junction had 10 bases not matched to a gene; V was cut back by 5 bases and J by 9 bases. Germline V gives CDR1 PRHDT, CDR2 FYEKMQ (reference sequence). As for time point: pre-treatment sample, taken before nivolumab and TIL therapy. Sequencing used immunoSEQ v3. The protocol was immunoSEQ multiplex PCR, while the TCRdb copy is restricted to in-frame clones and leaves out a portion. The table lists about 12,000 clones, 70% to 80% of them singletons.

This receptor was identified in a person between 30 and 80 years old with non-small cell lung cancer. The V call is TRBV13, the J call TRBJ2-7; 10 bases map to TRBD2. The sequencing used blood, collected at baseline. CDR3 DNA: TGTGCCAGCAGCGTAAGGACTAGCGGCCCTTCGCAGTACTTC. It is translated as CASSVRTSGPSQYF.